A selection of T cell receptor beta chains follows, all from one sample in a study of cytomegalovirus exposure and HLA in healthy donors. Using immunoSEQ multiplex PCR, the repertoire was profiled, and TCRdb retains in-frame clones only, with some absent. Here the sample spans some 120,000 clones, around 70% being singletons. The sample taken for sequencing was PBMCs. The source of these receptors is a man aged 25-40 years in good health and CMV-seropositive. The conserved cysteine and the conserved F or W are not part of the CDR3 here.

v_gene	j_gene	CDR3aa
TRBV18	TRBJ2-1	ASSPQTSGRPSSYNEQF
TRBV7-9	TRBJ1-1	ASSRTENTEAF
TRBV19	TRBJ2-7	ASSMTGDEQY
TRBV5-1	TRBJ1-6	ASSLGPGTNSPLH
TRBV6-1	TRBJ1-2	ASSEAVWRGVGYT
TRBV27	TRBJ2-1	ASSPRASSYNEQF
TRBV9	TRBJ2-1	ASSPGLGTYNEQF
TRBV11-2	TRBJ1-5	ASSPGNRANQPQH
TRBV5-1	TRBJ1-1	ASSAAGTGGIAF
TRBV6-6	TRBJ2-1	ASSYEGVLVQF
TRBV11-2	TRBJ2-2	ASIPRRRANTGELF
TRBV5-1	TRBJ2-1	ASSLVGAQYNEQF
TRBV28	TRBJ2-3	ASSLIEIPDTQY
TRBV4-1	TRBJ2-7	ASSQPGRDRNYEQY
TRBV6-1	TRBJ2-1	ASSSGTGGYNEQF
TRBV10-3	TRBJ2-5	AISERVGGGETQY
TRBV27	TRBJ2-7	ASSPRRRQGIKYEQY
TRBV7-2	TRBJ2-7	ASSRERNLNEQY
TRBV27	TRBJ2-3	ASSFLGGDTQY
TRBV28	TRBJ1-5	ASRGGWDQPQH
TRBV5-6	TRBJ1-5	ASSLGRARRGSNQPQH
TRBV28	TRBJ2-7	ASRSSGSVYEQY
TRBV18	TRBJ2-7	ASSPPLSGRALEQY
TRBV7-9	TRBJ2-1	ASSLTSGYNEQF
TRBV30	TRBJ1-1	AWNRGMNAEAF
TRBV28	TRBJ1-3	ASSLRREFGNTIY
TRBV10-3	TRBJ2-1	AIREIAGLNEQF
TRBV6-6	TRBJ1-2	ASSWSGFYGYT
TRBV5-4	TRBJ2-1	ASSLAGLYGNEQF
TRBV6-5	TRBJ1-6	ASSYGGYNSPLH
TRBV29-1	TRBJ2-5	SVTGLIQTQY
TRBV7-9	TRBJ1-2	SSSPQTGNGYT
TRBV5-1	TRBJ2-5	ASSLASREGKETQY
TRBV18	TRBJ2-3	ASSPPGEDTQY
TRBV21-1	TRBJ2-3	ASSTRRRGRGKDTQY
TRBV20-1	TRBJ2-1	VLRSGEQF
TRBV13	TRBJ2-1	ASSQGGGTSAYNEQF
TRBV2	TRBJ2-7	ATLAGVPSYEQY
TRBV5-1	TRBJ2-2	ASSLGGGTGDPLTTTGELF
TRBV9	TRBJ2-1	ASSRVGLYNEQF
TRBV10-3	NA	AIRTESSYEQY
TRBV6-1	TRBJ2-5	ASSGSPGQGETQY